Many counts were recorded for the clone carrying this T cell receptor beta chain. Its specificity is not known. The unsorted libraries were generated from a total of 2 million PBMCs, which had been stored in RNAlater at -80 C. The germline gives CDR1 SGHTA, CDR2 FQGNSA. This CDR3 is built from 15 residues. V was clipped by 1 base and J by 2 bases; unmatched bases: 2. 5'RACE employing 10-nucleotide random UMIs yielded the cDNA. Each CDR3 protein is one row after TCRdb ran MiXCR on the 5' RACE reads. This table has approximately 65,000 distinct CDR3 sequences, about 5.2% appearing once. The data are from a study of neurological immune-mediated disorders. Study-wide background: Of the roughly 35 patients who had multiple sclerosis, approximately 31 had the relapsing-remitting form and 3 had the secondary progressive form.

Study-level results: Any association between clinical or MRI features and the multiple sclerosis repertoire cluster was absent.

Material for sequencing was PBMCs. The TCR originated in a human donor with multiple sclerosis. The donor label of this sample is uncertain. This chain joins TRBV7-2 and TRBJ2-3; 8 nucleotides align to TRBD2. CDR3: CASSLEAGDTDTQYF. CDR3 DNA: TGTGCCAGCAGCTTAGAAGCGGGGGACACAGATACGCAGTATTTT.